This TCR beta chain was profiled in a study of CD8 T cells in ankylosing spondylitis. One entry per CDR3 protein, called by TCRdb with MiXCR from the 5' RACE reads. The repertoire has about 390,000 distinct CDR3 sequences, around 22% of them found once; the top ten carry about a sixth. At least ten counts were recorded for this clonotype. The antigen is unknown. From germline, CDR1 is SQVTM and CDR2 ANQGSEA. The ends lost 5 bases at V and 6 bases at J; junction bases unmatched: 5. The CDR3 loop spans 13 amino acids. Regarding the study as a whole: Blood of patients with ankylosing spondylitis appeared to be characterized by a TCR beta motif of fewer than 10 highly homologous variants.

The receptor was isolated from a male donor with ankylosing spondylitis. V usage is TRBV29-1 and J usage is TRBJ2-3; 10 bases are a match to TRBD2. Sequenced sample: blood, either unsorted or a sorted T cell fraction (not recorded which). For the CDR3, the DNA is TGCAGCGTTTTAGCGGGAGGCTGGGATACGCAGTATTTT. This sequence encodes CSVLAGGWDTQYF.